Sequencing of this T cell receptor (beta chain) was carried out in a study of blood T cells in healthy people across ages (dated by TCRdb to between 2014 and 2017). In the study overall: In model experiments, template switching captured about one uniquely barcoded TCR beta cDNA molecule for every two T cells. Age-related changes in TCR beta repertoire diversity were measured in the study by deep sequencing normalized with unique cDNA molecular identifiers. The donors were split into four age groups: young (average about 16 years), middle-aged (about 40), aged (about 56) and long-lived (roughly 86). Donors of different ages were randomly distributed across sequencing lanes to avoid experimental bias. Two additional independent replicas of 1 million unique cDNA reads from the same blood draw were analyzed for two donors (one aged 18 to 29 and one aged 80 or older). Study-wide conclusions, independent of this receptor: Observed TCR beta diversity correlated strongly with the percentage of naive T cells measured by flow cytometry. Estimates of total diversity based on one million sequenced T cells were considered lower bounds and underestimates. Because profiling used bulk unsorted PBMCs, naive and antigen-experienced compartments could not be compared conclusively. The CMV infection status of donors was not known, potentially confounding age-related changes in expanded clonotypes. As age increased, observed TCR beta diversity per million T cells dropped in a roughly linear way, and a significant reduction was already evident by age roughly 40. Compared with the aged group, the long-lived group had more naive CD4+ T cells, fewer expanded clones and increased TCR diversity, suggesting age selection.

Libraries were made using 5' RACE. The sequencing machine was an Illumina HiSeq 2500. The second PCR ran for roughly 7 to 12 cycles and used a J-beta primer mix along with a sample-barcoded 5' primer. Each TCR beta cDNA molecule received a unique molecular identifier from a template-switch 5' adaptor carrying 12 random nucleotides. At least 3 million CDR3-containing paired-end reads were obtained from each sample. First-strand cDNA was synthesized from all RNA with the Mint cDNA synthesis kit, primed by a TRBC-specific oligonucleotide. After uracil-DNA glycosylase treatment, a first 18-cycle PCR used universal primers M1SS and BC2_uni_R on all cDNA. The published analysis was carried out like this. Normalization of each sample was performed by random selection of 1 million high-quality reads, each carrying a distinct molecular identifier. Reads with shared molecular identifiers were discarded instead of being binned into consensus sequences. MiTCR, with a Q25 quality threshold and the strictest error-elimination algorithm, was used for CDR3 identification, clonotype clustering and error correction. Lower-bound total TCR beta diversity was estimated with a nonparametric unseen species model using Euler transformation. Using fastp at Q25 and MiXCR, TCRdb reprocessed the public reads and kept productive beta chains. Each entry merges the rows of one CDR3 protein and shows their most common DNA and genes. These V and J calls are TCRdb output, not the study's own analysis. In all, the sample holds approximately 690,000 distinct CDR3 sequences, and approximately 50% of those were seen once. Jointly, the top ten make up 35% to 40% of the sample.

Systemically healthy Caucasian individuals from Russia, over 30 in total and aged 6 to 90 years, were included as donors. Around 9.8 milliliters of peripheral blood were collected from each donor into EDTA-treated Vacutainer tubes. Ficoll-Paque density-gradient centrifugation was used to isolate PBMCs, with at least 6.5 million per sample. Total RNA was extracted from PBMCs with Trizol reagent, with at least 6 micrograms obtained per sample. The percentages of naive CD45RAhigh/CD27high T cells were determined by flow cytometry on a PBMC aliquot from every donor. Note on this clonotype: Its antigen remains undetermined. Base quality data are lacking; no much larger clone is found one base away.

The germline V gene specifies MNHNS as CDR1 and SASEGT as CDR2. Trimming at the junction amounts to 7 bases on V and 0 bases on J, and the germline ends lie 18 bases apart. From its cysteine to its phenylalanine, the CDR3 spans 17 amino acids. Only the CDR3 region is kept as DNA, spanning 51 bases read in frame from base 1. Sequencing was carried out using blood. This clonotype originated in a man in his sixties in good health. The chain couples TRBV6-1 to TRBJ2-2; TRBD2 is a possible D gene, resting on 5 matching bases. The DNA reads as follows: TGTGCCAGCACCTCCCCCGCGGGCAGTTCGAACACCGGGGAGCTGTTTTTT. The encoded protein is CASTSPAGSSNTGELFF.